This T cell receptor beta chain emerged from a study of response to subunit inactivated influenza vaccine. This clonotype was observed a handful of times. Its antigen is unidentified. Findings and caveats of the study: Each seasonal influenza vaccination recruits few new T cells, the authors suggested.

V was pared by 1 base and J by 2 bases, with 9 bases between. This CDR3 has 14 residues. Per germline, CDR1 LGHDT and CDR2 YNNKEL (reference sequence). Each CDR3 protein gets one entry after TCRdb re-called the RT-PCR reads with MiXCR. The sample lists roughly 150,000 distinct CDR3 sequences; approximately 10% were seen once. The receptor comes from a man aged 45-65 years who received an inactivated influenza vaccine. Sequencing was performed on non-naive T cells sorted from PBMCs, taken about 6 weeks after vaccination. The chain joins TRBV3-1 to TRBJ2-7; D perhaps matches TRBD1 (6 bases). CDR3 loop: CASSQAGDTYEQYF. The DNA of the CDR3 is TGTGCCAGCAGCCAAGCAGGGGATACCTACGAGCAGTACTTC.